This T cell receptor (beta chain) was sequenced for a study of cytomegalovirus exposure and HLA in healthy donors. Overall study findings and caveats: TCR beta sequences reportedly predicted most subjects' HLA-A and HLA-B alleles accurately. The study designated 150 or so TCR beta chains cytomegalovirus-associated. Sequencing likely generated an artifact that appeared as a cluster of highly shared sequence variants.

Donors had nominal health at sampling but likely had unrecorded immune exposures. This CDR3 has 16 amino acids. J gave up 0 bases and V 0 bases, and 1 base lay outside the gene matches. Germline V lookup: CDR1 SGHNT, CDR2 YYREEE (reference sequence). About this clone itself: The antigen remains unidentified.

With 60 Vbeta and 13 Jbeta primers, the PCR was carried out. Profiling relied on immunoSEQ multiplex PCR, and the TCRdb table lists in-frame clones only, not all of them. Of 100,000 to 150,000 clones in the sample, about 73% were seen once. The sequence was collected from a woman aged 40 to 55 in good health and CMV-seropositive. The gene calls are TRBV5-4 and TRBJ2-3; 10 bases agree with TRBD2. The sequenced sample was PBMCs. The CDR3 DNA is TGTGCCAGCAGCTTGGCGGGACTAGCGAGCACAGATACGCAGTATTTT. Amino acid sequence: CASSLAGLASTDTQYF.